These 6 T cell receptor beta chains came from one sample sequenced in a study of CD8 T cells in Susac syndrome (dated by TCRdb to the late 2010s). Libraries were made using the immunoSEQ multiplex PCR assay. RNA was extracted using the RNeasy kit, and roughly 0.45 to 1 ug of the RNA was reverse transcribed with random hexamers. The raw public reads went through TCRdb reprocessing: fastp at Q25, MiXCR clone calling, in-frame beta chains kept. Duplicate CDR3 protein sequences are folded into a single record with the most common DNA and genes. The sample has around 200,000 distinct CDR3 sequences on record, 90% to 96% of them singletons. About 0.093% of the sample rests with the top ten. The sample comprised CD4+ T cells from PBMCs. The origin of the receptors is a human donor with multiple sclerosis.

V usage is TRBV11-2 and J usage is TRBJ2-3; 7 positions agree with TRBD1. The CDR3 has 14 amino acids. V lost 4 bases, J lost 2 bases, and 3 bases stayed unmatched. Germline CDR1 and CDR2: SGHAT and FQNNGV. CDR3 residues: CASSWGQSTDTQYF. For the CDR3, the DNA is TGTGCCAGCAGCTGGGGACAGTCCACAGATACGCAGTATTTT.

This chain links TRBV18 with TRBJ2-5; no firm D call. Trimming took 11 bases from V and 0 from J, leaving 19 bases between them. The CDR3 loop spans 15 amino acids. Germline lookup yields CDR1 KGHSH and CDR2 LQKENI. The CDR3 bases are TGTGCCTCAACTCAGGATGGGGTGAACCAAGAGACCCAGTACTTC. Protein: CASTQDGVNQETQYF.

The chain couples TRBV7-9 to TRBJ2-5; D is uncertain. Germline loops: CDR1 SEHNR, CDR2 FQNEAQ (reference sequence). The V and J ends lost 8 bases and 2 bases respectively, with 21 bases between them. The CDR3 is 16 residues long. For the CDR3, the DNA is TGTGCCAGCCCCACTCTGTCCCGGGCAGAACAAGAGACCCAGTACTTC. This encodes CASPTLSRAEQETQYF.

The V and J genes are TRBV6-5 and TRBJ2-7; 9 positions agree with TRBD1. V dropped 6 bases and J dropped 7; count of bases not matched to a gene: 13. CDR1 is MNHEY, CDR2 SVGAGI, per germline. The CDR3 is made up of 15 amino acids. Here the CDR3 reads CASRADRDRAGEQYF. Written as DNA, the CDR3 is TGTGCCAGCAGGGCAGACCGGGACAGGGCTGGAGAGCAGTACTTC.

This clonotype was recorded only once. The chain joins TRBV10-3 to TRBJ2-7; possible D gene TRBD1, 6 bases. This CDR3 spans 15 amino acids. Germline V CDR1 and CDR2: ENHRY, SYGVKD. The V gene lost 4 bases and the J gene lost 0 bases, with 13 bases spanning the gap. This chain's CDR3 is CAISGRDKSSYEQYF. DNA of the CDR3: TGTGCCATCAGTGGCCGGGACAAGAGCTCCTACGAGCAGTACTTC.

The chain combines TRBV27 with TRBJ1-1; D might be TRBD1 (6 bases). This CDR3 spans 15 amino acids. V lost 3 bases and J 5 bases, leaving 16 bases between the germline ends. Germline assignment: CDR1 MNHEY and CDR2 SMNVEV (reference sequence). CDR3 region: CASSFVRTADTEAFF. DNA of the CDR3: TGTGCCAGCAGTTTCGTCCGGACAGCTGATACTGAAGCTTTCTTT.